This T cell receptor beta chain was retrieved from a study of T cell responses to AZD1222 COVID-19 vaccine (dated by TCRdb to the early 2020s). For the wider study: A total of 230 to 250 trial participants underwent TCR sequencing, of whom 207 had received two doses of AZD1222 and 26 had received two doses of the MenACWY control vaccine. Trial participants were enrolled by age into subgroups of 18-55, 56-69 and 70-plus years, and 148, 28 and 57 TCR-sequenced participants, respectively, were included in these subgroups.

The research as a whole found: Because no samples from the day 14 peak response were available, repertoires could be characterized only after the peak T cell response. The vaccine-associated CD4 TCRs covered the entire spike protein, and the dominant responses fell in regions 160-218 and 743-854. In the small 56-69-year group, the increase in depth fell short of significance, most likely because of low power. Conclusions about previously exposed vaccinees are limited, since just six AZD1222 recipients were seropositive for SARS-CoV-2 at baseline. Epitopes outside the regions mutated in the B.1.351 and B.1.1.7 variants were reportedly recognized by nearly half of the unique spike-specific TCRs. Participants were mostly white British and included more females than males, and it was suggested by the authors that clonal diversity may have been underestimated. Spike-specific TCR breadth and depth rose significantly after two AZD1222 doses compared with day 0 and with MenACWY recipients.

The CDR3 regions of human TCRbeta chains were subjected to immunosequencing. Per the authors' processing: TCRs in the repertoires were matched against a reference library of SARS-CoV-2-specific TCRs that had been generated with the MIRA antigen-specificity platform. Breadth was defined as the fraction of unique TCRs that were SARS-CoV-2-associated. Depth was defined as the fraction of total T cells that were SARS-CoV-2-associated. Using the MIRA data, each spike-specific TCR was mapped to the spike region that the TCR reacts to and placed in a CD4 or CD8 class. Log10-transformed breadth and depth values were compared by one-way ANOVA with Sidak's multiple comparisons tests. This immuneACCESS table, as held by TCRdb, lists in-frame sequences with V and J called but not all clones. Of the missing ones, under half trace to an unresolved V gene in checked studies; the others have no known cause. D and trimming were read from the DNA, whereas the V and J calls and clone size are those reported in that table. This sample is represented by around 140,000 clones; 91% of them were singletons. The biggest ten clones account for roughly 2% of the sample.

Sample time point, as interpreted from the label and publication: about 28 days (+/-7) after the second vaccine dose. AZD1222 recipients whose second dose came at about 4 weeks and those whose second dose came at about 12 weeks were combined into one group, since spike-specific TCR depth and breadth did not differ between the two schedules. Vaccinee samples came from UK trials COV001 and COV002, including a single-blind randomized controlled phase 2/3 trial of AZD1222 (ChAdOx1 nCoV-19) in healthy adults. For TCRbeta chain sequencing, PBMC samples from trial participants were taken at day 0 and at day 28 after the second dose. As regards this clone: Its antigen is not yet known. Qualities for individual bases were not recorded, and no much larger clone is one base off.

As encoded in the germline V gene (reference sequence), CDR1 is LGHDT while CDR2 is YNNKEL. Trimming takes 3 bases from V and 1 base from J, and the germline ends sit 13 bases apart. The CDR3, cysteine through phenylalanine, is 16 amino acids long. Just the 48-base CDR3 DNA is kept, in frame starting at base 1. The chain is assembled from TRBV3-1 (or the pseudogene TRBV3-2) and TRBJ1-5; 5 matching bases give a weak D call of TRBD1. This TCR was recovered from an adult who received the AZD1222 COVID-19 vaccine. Specimen: peripheral blood, collected 28 days after the second AZD1222 dose. In nucleotides, the sequence is TGTGCCAGCAGCCAGGGACCGACGGTAAGCAATCAGCCCCAGCATTTT. It translates to CASSQGPTVSNQPQHF.